The 20 T cell receptor beta chains below come from one sample, sequenced in a study of regulatory T cells in long-lasting Graves disease. According to the study, TCR beta libraries were built with iRepertoire HTBI primers and CDR3-region Arm-PCR. TCRdb reprocessed the multiplex PCR reads with MiXCR, giving one entry per CDR3 protein. The sample includes about 240,000 distinct CDR3 sequences, roughly 21% of them seen just once. Time point specified: newly diagnosed GD, antithyroid drugs for less than 3 months. The TCR library used RNA extracted from PBMCs. This sample comprised peripheral blood mononuclear cells (PBMCs), obtained at new diagnosis, from a patient treated with antithyroid drugs. These TCRs come from a female donor with Graves disease.

This clonotype has a count of ten or more. The gene calls are TRBV7-2 and TRBJ2-3; 8 positions match TRBD2. V shed 1 base and J 0 bases; nucleotides not matched to a gene: 3. Germline V gene sequence: CDR1 SGHTA, CDR2 FQGNSA. CDR3 size: 16 residues. CDR3 loop: CASSLGPGGSTDTQYF. As DNA, the CDR3 is TGTGCCAGCAGCTTAGGACCGGGGGGGAGCACAGATACGCAGTATTTT. The variable domain in full, completed from reference TRBV7-2 and TRBJ2-3, reads GAGVSQSPSNKVTEKGKDVELRCDPISGHTALYWYRQSLGQGLEFLIYFQGNSAPDKSGLPSDRFSAERTGGSVSTLTIQRTQQEDSAVYLCASSLGPGGSTDTQYFGPGTRLTVL.

On this clonotype itself: Possible read error: a much larger clone is one base away. The chain has TRBV5-6 and TRBJ2-5; D is unresolved. The CDR3 loop spans 14 amino acids. Germline-derived CDR1 and CDR2 are SGHDT and YYEEEE. The CDR3 region has the DNA TGTGCCAACAGCCCATGGCACTCCCAAGAGACCCAGTACTTC. It translates to CANSPWHSQETQYF.

In this sample, this clonotype turned up many times. The genes are TRBV11-3 and TRBJ2-3, with 8 bases aligning to TRBD2. The CDR3 has 15 residues. Trimming at V came to 2 bases and at J to 8 bases, leaving 9 bases not matched to a gene. Looked up from germline, CDR1 is SGHNT and CDR2 is YENEEA. The DNA of the CDR3 is TGTGCCAGCAGCTTAAAGAGTCGGGAGGGAGGTACGCAGTATTTT. Its protein product is CASSLKSREGGTQYF.

This clonotype turned up a few times. A single base separates this from a much larger clone, so it may be a read error. The V gene is TRBV6-2 or TRBV6-3, the J gene TRBJ1-5; TRBD1 might be the D (6 bases). The CDR3 is made up of 12 amino acids. The V gene lost 10 bases and the J gene lost 5 bases, with 12 bases spanning the gap. Germline V lookup: CDR1 MNHEY, CDR2 SVGEGT. The DNA for the CDR3 is TGTGCCAACAGGGAGCGGTATCAGCCCCAGCATTTT. Amino acid sequence: CANRERYQPQHF.

The rearrangement links TRBV5-8 to TRBJ2-2, with 9 bases identical to TRBD1. Trimming removed 5 bases from V and 3 bases from J; junction bases left unmatched: 5. The CDR3 has 15 residues. Germline V gene lookup returns CDR1 SGHTS and CDR2 YDEGEE. The DNA for the CDR3 is TGTGCCAGCAGTCGGGGACAGGGAGACACCGGGGAGCTGTTTTTT. Translating gives CASSRGQGDTGELFF.

This clonotype was detected ten times or more. The V gene is TRBV6-2 or TRBV6-3, the J gene TRBJ2-2; maybe TRBD2 (5 bases). Germline CDR1 is MNHEY and CDR2 is SVGEGT. With 7 bases removed from V and 1 base from J, the gap between germline ends came to 10 bases. The CDR3 loop spans 14 amino acids. This CDR3 reads CASINSGNTGELFF. Written as DNA, the CDR3 is TGTGCCAGCATCAACAGCGGGAACACCGGGGAGCTGTTTTTT.

This rearrangement joins TRBV6-2 or TRBV6-3 to TRBJ2-3; 8 bases agree with TRBD1. V shed 6 bases, J shed 6 bases, and the junction held 8 bases outside the gene matches. Germline values: CDR1 MNHEY, CDR2 SVGEGT. The CDR3 length is 14 residues. The CDR3 DNA reads as TGTGCCAGCAGCCGACAGGGGCTGAGGGATACGCAGTATTTT. Protein: CASSRQGLRDTQYF.

Ten or more counts support this clonotype. This rearrangement joins TRBV7-2 to TRBJ2-1, with D possibly being TRBD1 (6 bases). The CDR3 is 15 amino acids. Germline CDR1 SGHTA, CDR2 FQGNSA. Trimming pared 1 base from V and 2 bases from J, leaving 9 bases between. DNA of the CDR3: TGTGCCAGCAGCTTAGTAGGGGGACCCTACAATGAGCAGTTCTTC. Encoded protein: CASSLVGGPYNEQFF.

This clonotype was observed a few times. The chain uses TRBV20-1 and TRBJ1-1; D is undetermined. V gave up 6 bases and J gave up 7 bases, with 15 bases separating them. Germline V gives CDR1 DFQATT, CDR2 SNEGSKA (reference sequence). The CDR3 loop spans 12 amino acids. In DNA, the CDR3 is TGCAGTGCGCGTCCCCCCATCCTTGAAGCTTTCTTT. It yields the protein CSARPPILEAFF.

As concerns this clonotype: This sequence may be a read error, since a much larger clone differs from it by one base. The rearrangement links TRBV11-2 to TRBJ2-1; either TRBD1 or TRBD2 may supply D (5 bases each). Trimming pared 5 bases from V and 12 bases from J, leaving 14 bases between. The CDR3 length is 12 residues. Germline V lookup: CDR1 SGHAT, CDR2 FQNNGV. Here the CDR3 reads CASSLFSGGQFF. The CDR3 DNA reads as TGTGCCAGCAGCCTCTTCTCTGGGGGGCAGTTCTTC.

This clonotype appeared a few times. This chain links TRBV4-3 with TRBJ1-6; D is ambiguous. Trimming left V 0 bases short and J 5 bases short, with 14 bases between. The CDR3 extends over 17 amino acids. Looked up from germline, CDR1 is LGHNA and CDR2 is YSLEER. The CDR3 coding sequence is TGCGCCAGCAGCCAAGATCACCAGGCGGGAAATAATTCACCCCTCCACTTT. The encoded protein is CASSQDHQAGNNSPLHF.

The chain is built from TRBV20-1 and TRBJ2-7, with 9 bases fitting TRBD2. CDR3 length equals 14 residues. With V trimmed by 3 bases and J by 1 base, 4 bases remained unmatched. The germline V gene encodes CDR1 DFQATT and CDR2 SNEGSKA (reference sequence). CDR3 in DNA: TGCAGTGCTAGGCGGAGCGGGAGGTCCTACGAGCAGTACTTC. Translated: CSARRSGRSYEQYF.

The V gene is TRBV11-3, the J gene TRBJ2-1; 7 bases align to TRBD2. The CDR3 runs 14 residues. Germline CDR1 is SGHNT and CDR2 is YENEEA. With V trimmed by 1 base and J by 8 bases, 5 bases remained unmatched. The chain's CDR3 is CASSLGASGDEQFF. DNA of the CDR3: TGTGCCAGCAGCTTAGGTGCTAGCGGAGATGAGCAGTTCTTC. Looking up the rest from reference TRBV11-3 and TRBJ2-1 gives the full variable domain: EAGVVQSPRYKIIEKKQPVAFWCNPISGHNTLYWYLQNLGQGPELLIRYENEEAVDDSQLPKDRFSAERLKGVDSTLKIQPAELGDSAVYLCASSLGASGDEQFFGPGTRLTVL.

In this sample, this clonotype turned up a few times. This chain connects TRBV30 to TRBJ2-2; 7 nucleotides line up with TRBD2. Unmatched junction bases numbered 2, after V lost 2 bases and J lost 2 bases. The germline V gene has CDR1 GTSNPN and CDR2 SVGIG (reference sequence). CDR3 length: 14 residues. The CDR3 coding sequence is TGTGCCTGGAGTAGCGGGGTAAACACCGGGGAGCTGTTTTTT. Translating it yields CAWSSGVNTGELFF.

The genes are TRBV27 and TRBJ2-6; no reliable D call. CDR1 is MNHEY and CDR2 is SMNVEV in the germline V gene (reference sequence). Trimming stripped 5 bases from V and 2 bases from J, with 16 bases between. This CDR3 contains 17 residues. CDR3 bases: TGTGCCAGCAGTAATTTGCGGCGAACCCCTGGGGCCAACGTCCTGACTTTC. It specifies CASSNLRRTPGANVLTF.

This clonotype was recorded at least ten times. Being one base from a much bigger clone, this may be a read error. CDR3 nucleotide sequence: TGTGCCAGCAGTAAGTTAGCGGGAACGAGCACCGGGGAGCTGTTTTTT. This codes for CASSKLAGTSTGELFF. This chain joins TRBV6-1 and TRBJ2-2; the match to TRBD2 covers 8 bases. The junction had 9 bases not matched to a gene; V was cut back by 5 bases and J by 4 bases. The germline gives CDR1 MNHNS, CDR2 SASEGT. CDR3 length equals 16 residues.

There are many counts of this clonotype. The gene calls are TRBV30 and TRBJ1-5; the D gene is possibly TRBD1 (6 bases). V gave up 5 bases and J gave up 7 bases, with 15 bases separating them. This CDR3 spans 13 amino acids. Per germline, CDR1 GTSNPN and CDR2 SVGIG (reference sequence). The CDR3 DNA reads TGTGCCTGGTCAGGGGTAGGAGGACAGCCCCAGCATTTT. It translates to CAWSGVGGQPQHF.

This clonotype has a count of ten or more. V usage is TRBV6-1 and J usage is TRBJ2-7; no clear D. The germline V and J ends were trimmed by 5 bases and 1 base, with 6 bases remaining between them. The CDR3 consists of 12 residues. Germline assignment: CDR1 MNHNS and CDR2 SASEGT. CDR3 region: CASSPYSYEQYF. The CDR3 DNA reads as TGTGCCAGCAGTCCGTATTCCTACGAGCAGTACTTC.

The gene calls are TRBV28 and TRBJ2-5; possible D gene TRBD1, 5 bases. CDR1 is MDHEN and CDR2 is SYDVKM in the germline V gene. The CDR3 totals 14 residues. V lost 4 bases and J 3 bases, leaving 12 bases between the germline ends. The CDR3 region is CASSWAPGKETQYF. CDR3 DNA: TGTGCCAGCAGTTGGGCCCCAGGGAAAGAGACCCAGTACTTC.

In its sample, this clonotype was seen many times. J is TRBJ2-3 and V is TRBV4-3; 9 bases match TRBD2. Germline V lookup: CDR1 LGHNA, CDR2 YSLEER. V was clipped by 1 base and J by 2 bases; unmatched bases: 7. The CDR3 is 17 amino acids. DNA for the CDR3: TGCGCCAGCAGCCAAGGGTTAGCGGGAGCTATCACAGATACGCAGTATTTT. This translates into CASSQGLAGAITDTQYF.